Following are 15 T cell receptor beta chains from one sample sequenced in a study of blood T cell repertoires in COVID-19. Profiled with immunoSEQ multiplex PCR; TCRdb holds only in-frame clones, not every one. The sample records about 160,000 clones, about four fifths being singletons. The sequenced sample was peripheral blood. These receptors came from a woman of 80 years or more with acute or convalescent COVID-19.

The chain couples TRBV9 to TRBJ2-7, with 7 bases fitting TRBD2. The CDR3 extends over 16 amino acids. Germline-derived CDR1 and CDR2 are SGDLS and YYNGEE. V lost 8 bases, J lost 5 bases, and 19 bases stayed unmatched. The DNA for the CDR3 is TGTGCCAGGGAGAAGCGGGATCCTCCCCTAGGGAACGAGCAGTACTTC. It codes for CAREKRDPPLGNEQYF.

This chain connects TRBV28 to TRBJ1-2, with no clear D. The V end was cut by 2 bases, the J end by 4 bases, with 14 bases between. There are 15 residues in the CDR3. Per the germline V gene, CDR1 is MDHEN and CDR2 is SYDVKM. The CDR3 DNA is TGTGCCAGCAGTTTAACCCCAAAGGAGGCCTATGGCTACACCTTC. Translating it yields CASSLTPKEAYGYTF.

The chain uses TRBV2 and TRBJ2-3; the D gene is possibly TRBD2 (5 bases). The V gene lost 5 bases and the J gene lost 1 base, with 7 bases spanning the gap. The germline CDR1 and CDR2 sequences are SNHLY and FYNNEI. The CDR3 is made up of 13 amino acids. CDR3 sequence: CASSKGGTDTQYF. The CDR3 DNA sequence: TGTGCCAGCAGTAAGGGAGGCACAGATACGCAGTATTTT. The entire variable domain, with the rest obtained from reference TRBV2 and TRBJ2-3, is as follows: EPEVTQTPSHQVTQMGQEVILRCVPISNHLYFYWYRQILGQKVEFLVSFYNNEISEKSEIFDDQFSVERPDGSNFTLKIRSTKLEDSAMYFCASSKGGTDTQYFGPGTRLTVL.

V and J are TRBV30 and TRBJ2-1, with 8 positions matching TRBD2. V trimming: 7 bases; J trimming: 3 bases; junction bases outside the gene matches: 8. Germline assignment: CDR1 GTSNPN and CDR2 SVGIG (reference sequence). The CDR3 length is 14 residues. CDR3 nucleotides: TGTGCCTCCACGAGGACTAGCAGCTACAATGAGCAGTTCTTC. Amino acid sequence: CASTRTSSYNEQFF.

CDR3 loop: CASRNTGGASYEQYF. The CDR3, as DNA: TGTGCCAGCAGGAACACAGGGGGCGCATCCTACGAGCAGTACTTC. The rearrangement joins TRBV6-6 to TRBJ2-7; 9 nucleotides align to TRBD1. The CDR3 runs to 15 residues. Germline CDR1 is MNHNY and CDR2 is SVGAGI (reference sequence). The V and J ends lost 6 bases and 1 base, in that order; junction bases with no gene match: 7.

This clone was seen more than once but under ten times. This chain joins TRBV19 and TRBJ1-6, with TRBD1 identical over 10 bases. CDR1 is LNHDA and CDR2 is SQIVND in the germline V gene (reference sequence). The length of the CDR3 is 14 residues. The ends lost 7 bases at V and 9 bases at J; junction bases unmatched: 6. The CDR3 region is CASNPGQGSSPLHF. In DNA, the CDR3 is TGTGCCAGTAACCCGGGACAGGGGTCTTCACCCCTCCACTTT.

The chain carries TRBV2 and TRBJ2-2; 8 nucleotides line up with TRBD2. In germline, CDR1 is SNHLY, CDR2 FYNNEI. V trimming: 10 bases; J trimming: 0 bases; junction bases outside the gene matches: 4. The CDR3 totals 14 residues. The CDR3 DNA follows: TGTGCCACCCAGACTAGCGCGAACACCGGGGAGCTGTTTTTT. Its translation is CATQTSANTGELFF.

This chain links TRBV15 with TRBJ2-1; possibly TRBD2 for D (6 bases). Germline V gene sequence: CDR1 LNHNV, CDR2 YYDKDF (reference sequence). The CDR3 consists of 14 residues. V dropped 2 bases and J dropped 8 bases, with 13 bases sitting between them. The CDR3 spells CATSRFPEGDEQFF. The CDR3 DNA sequence: TGTGCCACCAGCAGATTCCCGGAGGGAGATGAGCAGTTCTTC.

This clone was seen more than once but under ten times. This sequence joins TRBV10-3 and TRBJ2-7, with D possibly being TRBD2 (6 bases). The CDR3 consists of 15 residues. Trimming shortened V by 10 bases and J by 2 bases, and 21 bases separated the two germline ends. Germline CDR1 is ENHRY and CDR2 is SYGVKD. The CDR3 region is CATTEEGRRAYEQYF. In DNA, the CDR3 is TGTGCCACTACCGAGGAGGGGAGGAGGGCCTACGAGCAGTACTTC.

This clone occurred once. V usage is TRBV18 and J usage is TRBJ1-4; 8 bases match TRBD1. CDR1 is KGHSH and CDR2 is LQKENI in the germline V gene. J gave up 8 bases and V 3 bases, and 5 bases lay outside the gene matches. This CDR3 contains 14 residues. The CDR3 is CASSPLDRGEKLFF. For the CDR3, the DNA is TGTGCCAGCTCACCCCTCGACAGGGGAGAAAAACTGTTTTTT.

The V and J genes are TRBV2 and TRBJ1-4, with 11 bases identical to TRBD1. Trimming at V came to 8 bases and at J to 4 bases, leaving 6 bases not matched to a gene. Germline V gene data show CDR1 as SNHLY and CDR2 as FYNNEI. The CDR3 loop spans 15 amino acids. The CDR3 spells CASRTGGVGNEKLFF. The CDR3, as DNA: TGTGCCAGCCGGACAGGGGGCGTCGGTAATGAAAAACTGTTTTTT. The variable domain in full, completed from reference TRBV2 and TRBJ1-4, reads EPEVTQTPSHQVTQMGQEVILRCVPISNHLYFYWYRQILGQKVEFLVSFYNNEISEKSEIFDDQFSVERPDGSNFTLKIRSTKLEDSAMYFCASRTGGVGNEKLFFGSGTQLSVL.

A single count supports this clone. The J gene is TRBJ2-5, the V gene TRBV5-1; 10 bases are shared with TRBD2. Trimming took 0 bases from V and 5 from J; bases not matched to a gene: 4. The CDR3 sequence is 15 residues long. Germline-derived CDR1 and CDR2 are SGHRS and YFSETQ. The CDR3 DNA sequence: TGCGCCAGCAGCTTGGCCGGGACTAGCGTGGAGACCCAGTACTTC. Amino acids: CASSLAGTSVETQYF.

This sequence joins TRBV4-1 and TRBJ2-1; D is ambiguous. The CDR3 runs 12 residues. Germline assignment: CDR1 MGHRA and CDR2 YSYEKL. The germline V and J ends were trimmed by 0 bases and 7 bases, with 4 bases remaining between them. The CDR3 DNA reads as TGCGCCAGCAGCCAAGATTATAATGAGCAGTTCTTC. Its translation is CASSQDYNEQFF.

The rearrangement links TRBV19 to TRBJ1-1; D call uncertain. The CDR3 is made up of 16 amino acids. Germline V gene lookup returns CDR1 LNHDA and CDR2 SQIVND (reference sequence). Trimming left V 1 base short and J 1 base short, with 13 bases between. CDR3 loop: CASSIGRGGANTEAFF. Here the CDR3 DNA reads TGTGCCAGTAGTATAGGGCGAGGTGGAGCGAACACTGAAGCTTTCTTT.

CDR3 bases: TGTGCCAGCAGCCACGGGCAGCGGGGGGGCAAAGAGACCCAGTACTTC. It yields the protein CASSHGQRGGKETQYF. The V and J genes are TRBV6-6 and TRBJ2-5, with 10 positions matching TRBD2. V gave up 6 bases and J gave up 3 bases; unmatched junction bases: 10. Looked up from germline, CDR1 is MNHNY and CDR2 is SVGAGI (reference sequence). The CDR3 extends over 16 amino acids.